This T cell receptor beta chain was sequenced for a study of sequential checkpoint blockade in melanoma. In the study overall: Maintenance nivolumab came after either treatment sequence.

This clone was observed a handful of times. Its antigen remains unidentified. Treatment meaning: randomized to nivolumab then ipilimumab (arm A) or the reverse (arm B). Sequenced by immunoSEQ multiplex PCR; TCRdb stores in-frame clones only, minus some. The sample carries roughly 5,000 clones, around 25% recorded once. Findings and caveats of the study: For nivolumab-first patients, baseline tumor clonality was associated with response.

The CDR3 has 16 residues. V lost 0 bases, J lost 10 bases, and 16 bases lay in between. CDR1 MNHNS and CDR2 SASEGT come from the germline V gene. This clonotype originated in a human donor with melanoma. The V gene is TRBV6-1, the J gene TRBJ1-6, with a possible D match to TRBD1 (5 bases). The sequencing here drew on tumor tissue (inferred from file names), taken from a patient given nivolumab and ipilimumab in sequence. CDR3 loop: CASSEAGWGPVSPLHF. CDR3 bases: TGTGCCAGCAGTGAAGCTGGATGGGGACCGGTCTCACCCCTCCACTTT.